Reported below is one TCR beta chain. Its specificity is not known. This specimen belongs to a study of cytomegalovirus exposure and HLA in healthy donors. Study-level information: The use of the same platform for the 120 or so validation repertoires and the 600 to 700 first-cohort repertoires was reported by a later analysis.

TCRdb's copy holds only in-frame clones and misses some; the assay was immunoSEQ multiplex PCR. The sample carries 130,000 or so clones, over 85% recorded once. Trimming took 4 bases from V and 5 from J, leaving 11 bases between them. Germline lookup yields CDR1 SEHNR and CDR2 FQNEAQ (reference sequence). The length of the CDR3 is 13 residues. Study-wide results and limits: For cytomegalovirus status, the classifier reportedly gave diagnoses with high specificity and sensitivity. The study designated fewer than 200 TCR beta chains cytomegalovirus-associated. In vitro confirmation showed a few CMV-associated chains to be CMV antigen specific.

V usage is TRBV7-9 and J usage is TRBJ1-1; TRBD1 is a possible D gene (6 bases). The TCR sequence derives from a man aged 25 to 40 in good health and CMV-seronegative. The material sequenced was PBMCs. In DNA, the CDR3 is TGTGCCAGCAGCTCTAGGGGGGGTACTGAAGCTTTCTTT. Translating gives CASSSRGGTEAFF.